These 5 T cell receptor beta chains were all obtained from the same sample, sequenced in a study of cytomegalovirus exposure and HLA in healthy donors. The PCR had 60 Vbeta and 13 Jbeta primers. Clones were sequenced by immunoSEQ multiplex PCR, and TCRdb holds only the in-frame ones, with some missing. Found here are 150,000 to 170,000 clones, about 74% of them singletons; the top ten hold roughly 4%. Sample: PBMCs. The source is a woman aged 35 to 49 in good health and CMV-seronegative.

The J gene is TRBJ2-1, the V gene TRBV13, with D uncertain. Deletions cut 1 base from V and 8 bases from J, with 6 bases between. The V gene's germline CDR1 is PRHDT and CDR2 FYEKMQ (reference sequence). The CDR3 is 12 amino acids. The CDR3 protein is CASSLAGHEQFF. CDR3 DNA: TGTGCCAGCAGCTTAGCAGGCCATGAGCAGTTCTTC. Full variable domain (remainder filled in from reference TRBV13 and TRBJ2-1): AAGVIQSPRHLIKEKRETATLKCYPIPRHDTVYWYQQGPGQDPQFLISFYEKMQSDKGSIPDRFSAQQFSDYHSELNMSSLELGDSALYFCASSLAGHEQFFGPGTRLTVL.

The rearrangement joins TRBV5-1 to TRBJ1-4; TRBD1 matches at 10 bases. Per germline, CDR1 SGHRS and CDR2 YFSETQ. This CDR3 region has 14 residues. With V trimmed by 2 bases and J by 8 bases, 3 bases remained unmatched. The DNA of the CDR3 is TGCGCCAGCAGCTTTCCGGGACAGGGGGAAAAACTGTTTTTT. Translation: CASSFPGQGEKLFF. The full variable domain, rest sourced from reference TRBV5-1 and TRBJ1-4, is KAGVTQTPRYLIKTRGQQVTLSCSPISGHRSVSWYQQTPGQGLQFLFEYFSETQRNKGNFPGRFSGRQFSNSRSEMNVSTLELGDSALYLCASSFPGQGEKLFFGSGTQLSVL.

The V gene is TRBV10-3, the J gene TRBJ1-1; a possible D gene is TRBD1 (6 bases). The length of the CDR3 is 17 residues. Germline-derived CDR1 and CDR2 are ENHRY and SYGVKD. The ends were cut back, 1 base at V and 0 bases at J, with 15 bases in the middle. The CDR3 loop is CAISEYAGVGMNTEAFF. The CDR3 nucleotides are TGTGCCATCAGTGAGTATGCAGGGGTCGGCATGAACACTGAAGCTTTCTTT.

The chain combines TRBV27 with TRBJ2-5; 9 bases fit TRBD2. V dropped 2 bases and J dropped 4; count of bases not matched to a gene: 8. The length of the CDR3 is 16 residues. The germline CDR1 and CDR2 sequences are MNHEY and SMNVEV (reference sequence). The chain's CDR3 is CASSLLQAGGGETQYF. The DNA of the CDR3 is TGTGCCAGCAGTTTACTCCAAGCGGGAGGCGGAGAGACCCAGTACTTC.

The chain uses TRBV4-1 and TRBJ2-7; 9 positions agree with TRBD1. Trimming at V came to 3 bases and at J to 2 bases, leaving 2 bases not matched to a gene. The germline V gene encodes CDR1 MGHRA and CDR2 YSYEKL. The CDR3 sequence is 14 residues long. The CDR3, as DNA: TGCGCCAGCAGCCAGGGACAGGGCACCTACGAGCAGTACTTC. Protein: CASSQGQGTYEQYF.